This TCR beta chain was identified in a study of T cell responses to AZD1222 COVID-19 vaccine. The assay was immunoSEQ multiplex PCR, and TCRdb's table has in-frame clones only and misses some. Of 75,000 to 95,000 clones in the sample, roughly 87% were seen once. The CDR3 runs 11 residues. V shed 4 bases and J shed 5 bases, with 3 bases lying between them. Germline CDR1 is SGDLS and CDR2 is YYNGEE. Sequencing was performed on peripheral blood, taken 28 days after the second AZD1222 dose. This sequence was found in an adult who received the AZD1222 COVID-19 vaccine. The V call is TRBV9, the J call TRBJ2-2; D call uncertain. The CDR3 protein is CASSLTGELFF. CDR3 DNA: TGTGCCAGCAGCCTAACCGGGGAGCTGTTTTTT.